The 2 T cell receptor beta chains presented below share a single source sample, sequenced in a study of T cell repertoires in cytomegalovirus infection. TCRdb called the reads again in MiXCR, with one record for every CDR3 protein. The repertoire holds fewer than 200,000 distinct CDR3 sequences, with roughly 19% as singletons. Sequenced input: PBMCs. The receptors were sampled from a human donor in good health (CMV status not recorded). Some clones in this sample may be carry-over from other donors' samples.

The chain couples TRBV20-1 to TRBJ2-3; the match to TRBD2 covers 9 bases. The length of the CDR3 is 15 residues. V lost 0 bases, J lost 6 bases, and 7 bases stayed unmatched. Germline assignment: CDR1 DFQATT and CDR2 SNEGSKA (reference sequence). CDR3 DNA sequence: TGCAGTGCTAGAGATGGCGGGAGGGGGTCGGATACGCAGTATTTT. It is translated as CSARDGGRGSDTQYF.

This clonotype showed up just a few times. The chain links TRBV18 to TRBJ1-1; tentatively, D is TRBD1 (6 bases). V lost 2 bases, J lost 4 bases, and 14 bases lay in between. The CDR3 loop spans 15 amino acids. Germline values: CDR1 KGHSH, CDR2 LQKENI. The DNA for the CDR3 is TGTGCCAGCTCACCAGGGGGGCCGGTGACCACTGAAGCTTTCTTT. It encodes CASSPGGPVTTEAFF.